The clone carrying this T cell receptor (beta chain) has just a few counts. Treatment specified: preoperative locoregional IRX-2 cytokine immunotherapy. Patients received preoperative, locoregional IRX-2 cytokine immunotherapy in a phase Ib study. Method: immunoSEQ multiplex PCR; TCRdb's copy keeps in-frame clones and lacks some. Among approximately 25,000 clones listed, roughly four fifths were seen once. These data are taken from a study of preoperative IRX-2 immunotherapy in early breast cancer. The CDR3 runs 16 residues. V lost 3 bases, J lost 1 base, and 5 bases stayed unmatched. Germline V gene sequence: CDR1 GTSNPN, CDR2 SVGIG (reference sequence).

The chain carries TRBV30 and TRBJ2-6; 8 bases are shared with TRBD2. The clonotype originates from a human donor with breast cancer. The sequencing used lymph node tissue, collected after IRX-2 immunotherapy. The chain's CDR3 is CAWRKAGESGANVLTF. The DNA of the CDR3 is TGTGCCTGGAGGAAAGCGGGAGAATCTGGGGCCAACGTCCTGACTTTC.